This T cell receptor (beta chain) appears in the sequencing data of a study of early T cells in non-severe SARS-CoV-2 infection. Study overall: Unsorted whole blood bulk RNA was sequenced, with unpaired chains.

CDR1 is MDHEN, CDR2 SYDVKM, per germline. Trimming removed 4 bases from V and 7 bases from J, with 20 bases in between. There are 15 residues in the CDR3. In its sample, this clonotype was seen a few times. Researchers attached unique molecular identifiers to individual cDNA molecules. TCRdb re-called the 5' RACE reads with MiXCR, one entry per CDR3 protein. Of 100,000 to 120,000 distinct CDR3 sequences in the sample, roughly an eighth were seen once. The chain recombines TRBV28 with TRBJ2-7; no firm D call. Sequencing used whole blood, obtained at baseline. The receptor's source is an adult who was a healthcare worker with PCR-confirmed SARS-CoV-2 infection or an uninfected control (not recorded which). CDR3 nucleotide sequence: TGTGCCAGCAGTTCCGGACCCACGATCAAGAGAGAGCAGTACTTC. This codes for CASSSGPTIKREQYF.